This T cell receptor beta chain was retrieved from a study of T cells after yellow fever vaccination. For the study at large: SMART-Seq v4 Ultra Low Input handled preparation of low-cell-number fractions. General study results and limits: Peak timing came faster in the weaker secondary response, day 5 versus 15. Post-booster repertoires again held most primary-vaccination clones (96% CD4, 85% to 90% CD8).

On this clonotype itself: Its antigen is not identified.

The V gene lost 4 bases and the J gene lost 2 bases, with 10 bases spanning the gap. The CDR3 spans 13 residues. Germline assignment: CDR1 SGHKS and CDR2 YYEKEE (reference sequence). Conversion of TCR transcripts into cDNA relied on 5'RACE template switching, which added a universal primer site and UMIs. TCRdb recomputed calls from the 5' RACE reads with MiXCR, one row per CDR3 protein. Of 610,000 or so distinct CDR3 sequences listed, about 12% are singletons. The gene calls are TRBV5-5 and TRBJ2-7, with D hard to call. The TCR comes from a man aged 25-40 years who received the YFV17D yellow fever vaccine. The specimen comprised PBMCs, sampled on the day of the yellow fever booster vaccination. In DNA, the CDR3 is TGTGCCAGCAGCGAAAGCGTTACCTACGAGCAGTACTTC. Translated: CASSESVTYEQYF.